The entry below gives a single T cell receptor (beta chain) sequence along with its context. Its target is not known. This entry is derived from a study of cytomegalovirus exposure and HLA in healthy donors. Whole-study findings and limits: Some TCR beta chains (more than 150 of them) were listed as cytomegalovirus-associated. There was a cluster of highly shared sequence variants that was likely a sequencing artifact. Most of the CMV-associated TCR beta chains (in a later analysis) appeared to be HLA-restricted.

Germline CDR1 SGHNT, CDR2 YYREEE (reference sequence). The CDR3 runs to 11 residues. The germline V and J ends were trimmed by 4 bases and 8 bases, with 9 bases remaining between them. The PCR made use of 60 Vbeta and 13 Jbeta primers. Some clones are missing from TCRdb's copy, which holds only in-frame ones; the method was immunoSEQ multiplex PCR. The profile shows some 120,000 clones, 73% of them singletons. This sequence originates from a woman in her thirties or forties in good health and CMV-seropositive. The chain carries TRBV5-4 and TRBJ1-2; D may be TRBD1 (5 bases). The source material was PBMCs. The chain's CDR3 is CASSLTGGYTF. The CDR3 coding sequence is TGTGCCAGCAGCCTTACAGGAGGCTACACCTTC.